Described below is a single T cell receptor (beta chain) sequence and its context. The antigen remains unidentified. Treatment denoted: approximately nine-day PBMC culture with coronavirus spike peptide pools or control peptides (ViraFEST assay). On day 3 and again on day 7, fresh IL-2 medium was used to replace half the medium. The CDR3 loop spans 18 amino acids. The V end was cut by 6 bases, the J end by 0 bases, with 21 bases between. CDR1 is MNHEY and CDR2 is SVGEGT in the germline V gene. Sequencing of the DNA from cultured CD4+ T cells was carried out with the Oncomine TCR Beta short-read assay. CD4+ T cells were cultured, and genomic DNA was extracted from them. TCRdb passed the PCR reads through MiXCR, listing each CDR3 protein once. This table has 15,000 to 20,000 distinct CDR3 sequences, over 55% appearing once. The data derive from a study of vaccination and CD4 T cells after COVID-19. Study information: According to the study, participants were given two doses of BNT162b2 or mRNA-1273 vaccine. Overlapping spike pools from SARS-CoV-2 and HCoV-NL63, HCoV-OC43 and HCoV-229E served as culture stimuli.

Specimen: CD4+ T cells from blood, cultured in vitro. This TCR was recovered from a human donor who had recovered from COVID-19. The chain combines TRBV6-2 or TRBV6-3 with TRBJ1-5, with D possibly matching TRBD1 (5 bases). The CDR3 reads CASSHVGQKLNSNQPQHF. The DNA for the CDR3 is TGTGCCAGCAGCCATGTGGGGCAGAAACTCAATAGCAATCAGCCCCAGCATTTT.